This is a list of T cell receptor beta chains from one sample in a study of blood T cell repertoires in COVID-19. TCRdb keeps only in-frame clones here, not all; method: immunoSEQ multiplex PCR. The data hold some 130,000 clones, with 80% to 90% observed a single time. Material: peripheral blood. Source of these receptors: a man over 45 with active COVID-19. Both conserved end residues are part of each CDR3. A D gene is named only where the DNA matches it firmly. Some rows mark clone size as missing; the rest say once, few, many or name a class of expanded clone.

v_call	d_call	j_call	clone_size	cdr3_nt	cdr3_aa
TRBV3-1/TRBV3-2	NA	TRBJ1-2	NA	TGTGCCAGCAGCCCAAGGTGGACAGTCAATGGGGGCTACACCTTC	CASSPRWTVNGGYTF
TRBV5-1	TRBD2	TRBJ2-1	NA	TGCGCCAGCAGTCAGAAATCTAGCGGGGGGATGCGAGAGCAGTTCTTC	CASSQKSSGGMREQFF
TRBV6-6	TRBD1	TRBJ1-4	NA	TGTGCCAGCAGTTTCTTCCACAGGGGAAGGGGGGAAAAACTGTTTTTT	CASSFFHRGRGEKLFF
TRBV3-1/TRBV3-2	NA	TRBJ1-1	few	TGTGCCAGCAGCCCTAACGAAGGCAGGGAAATGAACACTGAAGCTTTCTTT	CASSPNEGREMNTEAFF
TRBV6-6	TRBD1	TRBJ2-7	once	TGTGCCAGCAGTTACTCCCCGATTGACAGGGGAAGCGAGCAGTACTTC	CASSYSPIDRGSEQYF
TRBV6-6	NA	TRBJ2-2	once	TGTGCCAGCAGTTATCCCACAGGGACCTGGGAGCTGTTTTTT	CASSYPTGTWELFF
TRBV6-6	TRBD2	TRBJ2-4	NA	TGTGCCAGCAGTCTGGGACTAGCGGGTGCCCCACAAAACATTCAGTACTTC	CASSLGLAGAPQNIQYF
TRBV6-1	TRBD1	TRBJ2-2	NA	TGTGCCAGCAGTGGCGGCAGGGGGCGGGATGTAACCGGGGAGCTGTTTTTT	CASSGGRGRDVTGELFF
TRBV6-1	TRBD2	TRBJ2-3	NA	TGTGCCAGCAGTGAACTAGCGGGGGGGGTCACAGATACGCAGTATTTT	CASSELAGGVTDTQYF
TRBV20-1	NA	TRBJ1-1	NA	TGCAGTACCAAAAGGGAGATCGCTTTCTTT	CSTKREIAFF
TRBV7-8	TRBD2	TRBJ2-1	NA	TGTGCCAGCAGCTTACGGACTAGCGGGGGCAATGAGCAGTTCTTC	CASSLRTSGGNEQFF
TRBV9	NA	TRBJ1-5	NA	TGTGCCAGCAGCGTAGACGGGGGGAAAAATCAGCCCCAGCATTTT	CASSVDGGKNQPQHF
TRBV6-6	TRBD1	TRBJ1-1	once	TGTGCCAGCAGTCGACAGGGATCAGCCATGAACACTGAAGCTTTCTTT	CASSRQGSAMNTEAFF
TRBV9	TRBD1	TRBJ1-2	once	TGTGCCAGCAGCGGCGGGACAGCCCATCCCAGCGGCTACACCTTC	CASSGGTAHPSGYTF
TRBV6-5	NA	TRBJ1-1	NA	TGTGCCAGCTGCGGAAGCGTATGCACTGAAGCTTTCTTT	CASCGSVCTEAFF
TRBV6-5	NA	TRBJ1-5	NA	TGTGCCAGCAGCCCGGACTGGCGAAGGTTTGGGCCCCAGCATTTT	CASSPDWRRFGPQHF
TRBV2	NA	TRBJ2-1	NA	TGTGCCAGCAGTCGGAGGAATGAGCAGTTCTTC	CASSRRNEQFF
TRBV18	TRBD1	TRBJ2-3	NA	TGTGCCAGCTCACCGAACGGACAGGGTGGGGATACGCAGTATTTT	CASSPNGQGGDTQYF
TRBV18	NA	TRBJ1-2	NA	TGTGCCAGCTCACCTGGCACAGGGTCTAACTATGGCTACACCTTC	CASSPGTGSNYGYTF
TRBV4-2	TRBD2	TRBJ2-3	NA	TGTGCCAGCAGCCAAGTGGTGGCGGGGGGCCGCACAGATACGCAGTATTTT	CASSQVVAGGRTDTQYF
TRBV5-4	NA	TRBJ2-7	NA	TGTGCCAGCAGCTTGGTGGGGGGCGAGCAGTACTTC	CASSLVGGEQYF
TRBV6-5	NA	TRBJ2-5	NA	TGTGCCAGCAGTTCCCCAGGGGGGGAGACCCAGTACTTC	CASSSPGGETQYF
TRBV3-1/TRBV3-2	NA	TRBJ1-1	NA	TGTGCCAGCAGCCTGTGGAGTGGCACTGAAGCTTTCTTT	CASSLWSGTEAFF
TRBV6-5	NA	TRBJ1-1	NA	TGTGCCAGCAGCCGTGGAGATACTAACACTGAAGCTTTCTTT	CASSRGDTNTEAFF
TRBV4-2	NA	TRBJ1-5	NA	TGTGCCAGCAGCCAAGAGAAGGGAGCTCTCAATCAGCCCCAGCATTTT	CASSQEKGALNQPQHF
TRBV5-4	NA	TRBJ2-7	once	TGTGCCAGCAGTTTTCCCGGGGGAGAGCAGTACTTC	CASSFPGGEQYF
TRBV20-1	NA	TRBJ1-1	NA	TGCGCAATGTGGAGGAACACTGAAGCTTTCTTT	CAMWRNTEAFF
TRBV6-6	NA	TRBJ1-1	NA	TGTGCCAGCAGTCGACAGAAGGGAGAGACTGAAGCTTTCTTT	CASSRQKGETEAFF
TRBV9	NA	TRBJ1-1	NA	TGTGCCAGCAGCGTTGGACAGCCGAGGACTGAAGCTTTCTTT	CASSVGQPRTEAFF
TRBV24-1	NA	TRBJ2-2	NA	TGTGCCACCAGTGCAGGGCGGACCTTGAACACCGGGGAGCTGTTTTTT	CATSAGRTLNTGELFF
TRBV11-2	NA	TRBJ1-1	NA	TGTGCCAGCAGCTCAACGAGAGCTTTCTTT	CASSSTRAFF
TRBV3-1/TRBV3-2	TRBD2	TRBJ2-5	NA	TGTGCCAGCAGCCGGGCGGGGGGGTTAGAGACCCAGTACTTC	CASSRAGGLETQYF
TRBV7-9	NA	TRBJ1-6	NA	TGTGCCAGCAGCCCGGGGGAGGGATGGTTTGGTTCACCCCTCCACTTT	CASSPGEGWFGSPLHF
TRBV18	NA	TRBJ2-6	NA	TGTGCCAGCTCACCAATTCAATGGCAGGTGAACTCTGGGGCCAACGTCCTGACTTTC	CASSPIQWQVNSGANVLTF
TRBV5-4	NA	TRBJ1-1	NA	TGTGCCAGCAGATCTGAGGGGGACGGGTTGGCCACTGAAGCTTTCTTT	CASRSEGDGLATEAFF
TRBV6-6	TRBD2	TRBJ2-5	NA	TGTGCCAGCAGTCGATTAGCGGGGCTACAGGAAAGGACCCAGTACTTC	CASSRLAGLQERTQYF
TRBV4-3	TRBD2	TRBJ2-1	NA	TGCGCCAGCAGCCAGGCTAGCGGAGACTACAATGAGCAGTTCTTC	CASSQASGDYNEQFF
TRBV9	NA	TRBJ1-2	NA	TGTGCCAGCAGCCGCGGGGGAACTGGCTACACCTTC	CASSRGGTGYTF
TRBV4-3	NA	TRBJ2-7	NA	TGCGCCAGCAGCCAAGATCAGGGTGTTACCTACGAGCAGTACTTC	CASSQDQGVTYEQYF
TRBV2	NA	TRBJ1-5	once	TGTGCCAGCACTCTTTCTAGCAATCAGCCCCAGCATTTT	CASTLSSNQPQHF
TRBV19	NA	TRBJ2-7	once	TGTGCCAGTAGTTCCACCTACGAGCAGTACTTC	CASSSTYEQYF
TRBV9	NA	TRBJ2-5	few	TGTGCCAGCAGCACACCCTCCGGGAAGCAAGAGACCCAGTACTTC	CASSTPSGKQETQYF
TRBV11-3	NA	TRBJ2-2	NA	TGTGCCAGCAGCCGGGAGTTGACCGGGGAGCTGTTTTTT	CASSRELTGELFF
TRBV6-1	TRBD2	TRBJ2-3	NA	TGTGCCAGCAGTGAGGCGGGGGGGGTCTCAGATACGCAGTATTTT	CASSEAGGVSDTQYF
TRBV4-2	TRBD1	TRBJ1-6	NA	TGTGCCAGCAGCCTCCCCGCCGGGACAGGCGGTTCACCCCTCCACTTT	CASSLPAGTGGSPLHF
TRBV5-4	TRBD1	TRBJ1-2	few	TGTGCCAGCAGTTTGCAGGGGGCGAGTGGCTACACCTTC	CASSLQGASGYTF
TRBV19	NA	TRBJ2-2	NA	TGTGCCAGTAACCATCTACAGATTTCCGGGGAGCTGTTTTTT	CASNHLQISGELFF
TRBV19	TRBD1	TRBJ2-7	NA	TGTGCCAGTGGGACGGACAGGATTGGCGAGCAGTACTTC	CASGTDRIGEQYF
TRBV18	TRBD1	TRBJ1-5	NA	TGTGCCAGCTCACAGGGGGCTAATCAGCCCCAGCATTTT	CASSQGANQPQHF
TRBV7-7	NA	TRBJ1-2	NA	TGTGCTAGCCGAAGGGGCTGCTTC	CASRRGCF
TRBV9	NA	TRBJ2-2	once	TGTGCCAGCACCCGTGGGGGGTTGAACGGGGAGCTGTTTTTT	CASTRGGLNGELFF
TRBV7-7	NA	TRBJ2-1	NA	TGTGCCAAGAGATATTTCGTCAATGAGCAGTTCTTC	CAKRYFVNEQFF
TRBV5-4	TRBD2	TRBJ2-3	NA	TGTGCCAGCACGGGGGGGGCAGATACGCAGTATTTT	CASTGGADTQYF
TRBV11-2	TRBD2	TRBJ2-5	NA	TGTGCCAGCAGCTCACTAGCGGGGAACGGGCAGACCCAGTACTTC	CASSSLAGNGQTQYF